This T cell receptor beta chain came from a study of cytomegalovirus exposure and HLA in healthy donors. General study points: Versus the roughly 670-donor mean, an Asian-associated ancestry cluster reportedly showed fewer N-insertions in a later analysis. TCR beta chain V- and J-gene trimming was linked, in a later analysis, to a missense variant in DCLRE1C. Immune exposure information available was restricted to CMV serostatus.

The study ran its PCR with 60 Vbeta and 13 Jbeta primers. TCRdb's copy holds only in-frame clones and misses some; the assay was immunoSEQ multiplex PCR. This sample has some 78,000 clones, with roughly 80% found just once. Regarding this clone: What it binds is unknown.

Trimming took 1 base from V and 4 from J, leaving 13 bases between them. The CDR3 covers 15 residues. CDR1 and CDR2 (germline): MGHRA, YSYEKL. Input material: PBMCs. The chain has TRBV4-1 and TRBJ1-2, with D tentatively TRBD1 (5 bases). The clonotype was recovered from a man between 50 and 59 years old in good health and CMV-seropositive. The DNA of the CDR3 is TGCGCCAGCAGCCAAGCAGGGTACAGGAGCTATGGCTACACCTTC. This encodes CASSQAGYRSYGYTF.